This passage covers 26 T cell receptor beta chains from one sample sequenced in a study of T cell responses to AZD1222 COVID-19 vaccine (dated by TCRdb to about 2021). Library prep was done by the immunoSEQ multiplex PCR assay. This immuneACCESS table, as held by TCRdb, lists in-frame sequences with V and J called but not all clones. Of the missing ones, under half trace to an unresolved V gene in checked studies; the others have no known cause. The table for this sample lists about 80,000 clones; approximately 90% of them were counted only once. 24% of the sample lies in the top ten. Reading the label with the study, this specimen's time point is: baseline before first vaccination. The material was peripheral blood, obtained on day 0 of AZD1222 vaccination. The receptors were gathered from an adult in good health.

This clone was recorded once. CDR3 sequence: CASSPDRNRETQYF. The CDR3 coding sequence is TGTGCCAGCAGCCCTGACAGGAATAGAGAGACCCAGTACTTC. The chain has TRBV7-8 and TRBJ2-5; TRBD1 is a possible D gene (6 bases). The V end lost 5 bases, the J end lost 4 bases, and 14 bases lay between the germline ends. Germline V gene data show CDR1 as SGHVS and CDR2 as FQNEAQ. CDR3 length: 14 amino acids.

This chain uses TRBV28 with TRBJ1-1; D is uncertain. Germline V gene lookup returns CDR1 MDHEN and CDR2 SYDVKM. This CDR3 has 13 amino acids. Trimming stripped 3 bases from V and 0 bases from J, with 5 bases between. The CDR3 sequence is CASSFYVNTEAFF. The DNA of the CDR3 is TGTGCCAGCAGTTTTTATGTGAACACTGAAGCTTTCTTT.

The chain uses TRBV18 and TRBJ1-5; 7 bases agree with TRBD1. V was clipped by 5 bases and J by 4 bases; unmatched bases: 11. Germline V lookup: CDR1 KGHSH, CDR2 LQKENI. The CDR3 is made up of 16 amino acids. This chain's CDR3 is CASSSLTGRGNQPQHF. The CDR3 region has the DNA TGTGCCAGCTCATCACTGACAGGGAGAGGGAATCAGCCCCAGCATTTT.

The chain links TRBV18 to TRBJ1-3, with D hard to call. Germline V gives CDR1 KGHSH, CDR2 LQKENI. V dropped 4 bases and J dropped 0 bases, with 7 bases sitting between them. The CDR3 is made up of 14 amino acids. CDR3 nucleotides: TGTGCCAGCTCACTTAGCGCCTCTGGAAACACCATATATTTT. It encodes CASSLSASGNTIYF.

The V gene is TRBV4-1, the J gene TRBJ2-1; D might be TRBD1 or TRBD2, each matching 6 bases. Deletions cut 0 bases from V and 6 bases from J, with 15 bases between. Per germline, CDR1 MGHRA and CDR2 YSYEKL. This CDR3 has 16 amino acids. The CDR3 DNA sequence: TGCGCCAGCAGCCAAGAAGGGCAGGGGACTCCCAATGAGCAGTTCTTC. It specifies CASSQEGQGTPNEQFF.

The V and J genes are TRBV5-1 and TRBJ1-1; D unresolved. The germline V and J ends were trimmed by 4 bases and 4 bases, with 8 bases remaining between them. This CDR3 region has 12 residues. In germline, CDR1 is SGHRS, CDR2 YFSETQ. The DNA for the CDR3 is TGCGCCAGCAGCCACGGTAGCACTGAAGCTTTCTTT. Encoded protein: CASSHGSTEAFF.

The chain recombines TRBV27 with TRBJ1-5; D is ambiguous. Germline V gene data show CDR1 as MNHEY and CDR2 as SMNVEV (reference sequence). The CDR3 covers 16 residues. V was cut by 4 bases and J by 2 bases, with 15 bases left in between. CDR3 sequence (DNA): TGTGCCAGCAGTTCCGCCTCCCGGATTGGCAATCAGCCCCAGCATTTT. It specifies CASSSASRIGNQPQHF.

The CDR3 DNA sequence: TGTGCCAGCACCAGGACAGGGCAGAGCTCTGGGGCCAACGTCCTGACTTTC. This codes for CASTRTGQSSGANVLTF. This rearrangement joins TRBV19 to TRBJ2-6; 8 nucleotides agree with TRBD1. The length of the CDR3 is 17 residues. V gave up 9 bases and J gave up 0 bases; unmatched junction bases: 10. Looked up from germline, CDR1 is LNHDA and CDR2 is SQIVND (reference sequence).

CDR3 nucleotide sequence: TGTGCCAGCAGTGAATTAACTGGGCCAAACTATGGCTACACCTTC. This sequence encodes CASSELTGPNYGYTF. The chain is built from TRBV6-1 and TRBJ1-2; D gene unclear. The CDR3 covers 15 residues. The V end lost 2 bases, the J end lost 2 bases, and 12 bases lay between the germline ends. CDR1 MNHNS and CDR2 SASEGT come from the germline V gene.

The chain recombines TRBV5-1 with TRBJ2-6; TRBD1 is a possible D gene (5 bases). The germline CDR1 and CDR2 sequences are SGHRS and YFSETQ. CDR3 length: 15 amino acids. V was shortened by 4 bases and J by 3 bases, with 11 bases between the two germline ends. The DNA for the CDR3 is TGCGCCAGCAGCCCGACCCAGGGTGGGGCCAACGTCCTGACTTTC. Translation: CASSPTQGGANVLTF. Drawing the rest from reference TRBV5-1 and TRBJ2-6, the complete variable domain is KAGVTQTPRYLIKTRGQQVTLSCSPISGHRSVSWYQQTPGQGLQFLFEYFSETQRNKGNFPGRFSGRQFSNSRSEMNVSTLELGDSALYLCASSPTQGGANVLTFGAGSRLTVL.

V gene TRBV9 combines with J gene TRBJ2-7; possible D gene TRBD1, 6 bases. Germline V CDR1 and CDR2: SGDLS, YYNGEE. Trimming stripped 0 bases from V and 2 bases from J, with 15 bases between. This CDR3 contains 16 residues. CDR3 in amino acids: CASSVEEGVGTYEQYF. The CDR3 DNA reads as TGTGCCAGCAGCGTAGAAGAGGGGGTTGGGACCTACGAGCAGTACTTC.

The CDR3 spells CATSRVSTDTQYF. The DNA of the CDR3 is TGTGCCACCAGCAGGGTGAGCACAGATACGCAGTATTTT. The V and J genes are TRBV15 and TRBJ2-3, with D hard to call. Trimming took 3 bases from V and 0 from J, leaving 4 bases between them. The CDR3 loop spans 13 amino acids. Germline-derived CDR1 and CDR2 are LNHNV and YYDKDF (reference sequence). The entire variable domain, with the rest obtained from reference TRBV15 and TRBJ2-3, is as follows: DAMVIQNPRYQVTQFGKPVTLSCSQTLNHNVMYWYQQKSSQAPKLLFHYYDKDFNNEADTPDNFQSRRPNTSFCFLDIRSPGLGDTAMYLCATSRVSTDTQYFGPGTRLTVL.

This clone was seen only a few times. This rearrangement joins TRBV30 to TRBJ2-1; 7 bases fit TRBD2. CDR1 and CDR2 from the germline V gene are GTSNPN and SVGIG (reference sequence). This CDR3 region has 12 residues. V dropped 8 bases and J dropped 3; count of bases not matched to a gene: 4. CDR3 DNA sequence: TGTGCCCTGGGGAGGGGCTACAATGAGCAGTTCTTC. Translating gives CALGRGYNEQFF.

This chain connects TRBV29-1 to TRBJ2-3; the match to TRBD1 covers 10 bases. V was clipped by 5 bases and J by 5 bases; unmatched bases: 7. Germline V gene data show CDR1 as SQVTM and CDR2 as ANQGSEA. The CDR3 contains 14 residues. The CDR3 bases are TGCAGCGTTCACGGACAGGGGGGACTAGATACGCAGTATTTT. It encodes CSVHGQGGLDTQYF.

This rearrangement joins TRBV5-1 to TRBJ2-7, with TRBD1 matching 8 bases. V shed 2 bases and J 6 bases; nucleotides not matched to a gene: 4. The length of the CDR3 is 13 residues. Germline assignment: CDR1 SGHRS and CDR2 YFSETQ. DNA of the CDR3: TGCGCCAGCAGCTTCGGACAGGGTGGCGAGCAGTACTTC. Translating gives CASSFGQGGEQYF.

This chain uses TRBV11-3 with TRBJ2-4, with 7 nucleotides matching TRBD1. The germline V gene encodes CDR1 SGHNT and CDR2 YENEEA. V lost 5 bases, J lost 0 bases, and 10 bases stayed unmatched. The CDR3 totals 17 residues. This CDR3 reads CASSGRSGGLAKNIQYF. Here the CDR3 DNA reads TGTGCCAGCAGCGGACGTTCAGGGGGTTTAGCCAAAAACATTCAGTACTTC.

V is TRBV10-1 and J is TRBJ2-1; 8 positions match TRBD2. The CDR3 runs to 15 residues. V trimming: 6 bases; J trimming: 0 bases; junction bases outside the gene matches: 4. Germline CDR1 reads WNHNN; CDR2 reads SYGVQD (reference sequence). As DNA, the CDR3 is TGCGCCAGCAGCCACAGCGGGAGCTCCTACAATGAGCAGTTCTTC. Its translation: CASSHSGSSYNEQFF.

The chain recombines TRBV7-2 with TRBJ1-6, with a weak D call TRBD1 (6 bases). V was shortened by 5 bases and J by 8 bases, with 19 bases between the two germline ends. The CDR3 has 16 residues. Germline-derived CDR1 and CDR2 are SGHTA and FQGNSA. The CDR3 nucleotides read TGTGCCAGCAGCATTCCACAGGGCAGACCTGATTCACCCCTCCACTTT. This gives the protein CASSIPQGRPDSPLHF.

The rearrangement joins TRBV11-2 to TRBJ2-1; 7 bases are a match to TRBD1. V was clipped by 3 bases and J by 8 bases; unmatched bases: 7. The CDR3 spans 14 residues. In germline, CDR1 is SGHAT, CDR2 FQNNGV. The CDR3 reads CASSLPGGIYEQFF. The CDR3 DNA reads TGTGCCAGCAGCTTGCCAGGGGGTATCTATGAGCAGTTCTTC.

This chain joins TRBV15 and TRBJ2-7; D not resolved. Germline lookup yields CDR1 LNHNV and CDR2 YYDKDF (reference sequence). The CDR3 is 15 residues long. Trimming took 2 bases from V and 4 from J, leaving 15 bases between them. For the CDR3, the DNA is TGTGCCACCAGCAGAATCCGGGTCTCTGGATACGAGCAGTACTTC. Protein: CATSRIRVSGYEQYF.

This clone showed up just once. The rearrangement joins TRBV30 to TRBJ1-1; no clear D gene. CDR3 length: 12 residues. Trimming removed 2 bases from V and 0 bases from J, with 4 bases in between. Germline values: CDR1 GTSNPN, CDR2 SVGIG (reference sequence). CDR3 in amino acids: CAWSRVNTEAFF. The CDR3 nucleotides read TGTGCCTGGAGTCGTGTGAACACTGAAGCTTTCTTT.

This chain uses TRBV5-1 with TRBJ1-4, with a possible D match to TRBD1 (5 bases). Trimming pared 3 bases from V and 4 bases from J, leaving 13 bases between. Germline V gene sequence: CDR1 SGHRS, CDR2 YFSETQ. This CDR3 is built from 15 residues. In DNA, the CDR3 is TGCGCCAGCAGCTCAGGGAGACGGGGTAATGAAAAACTGTTTTTT. This gives the protein CASSSGRRGNEKLFF.

The J gene is TRBJ2-5, the V gene TRBV5-1, with D perhaps matching TRBD2 (5 bases). The CDR3 totals 13 residues. Trimming cost V 3 bases and J 4 bases, with 10 bases left between them. Germline CDR1 SGHRS, CDR2 YFSETQ. DNA for the CDR3: TGCGCCAGCAGCTCTACGCTAGCAGAGACCCAGTACTTC. It codes for CASSSTLAETQYF.

The rearrangement uses TRBV6-6 and TRBJ2-7; 8 bases line up with TRBD1. Germline V gives CDR1 MNHNY, CDR2 SVGAGI (reference sequence). Germline trimming cut 5 bases from V and 3 bases from J; bases unmatched to any gene: 6. This CDR3 has 14 residues. As DNA, the CDR3 is TGTGCCAGCAGTCCCCGACAGGGGAGCTACGAGCAGTACTTC. Amino acids: CASSPRQGSYEQYF.

As regards this clone: One end of the junction varies from germline; a read error may be responsible. V and J are TRBV27 and TRBJ2-1; 9 bases line up with TRBD2. Per the germline V gene, CDR1 is MNHEY and CDR2 is SMNVEV (reference sequence). CDR3 size: 15 residues. CDR3 DNA sequence: TGTGCCAGCAGCGAAGTTGGGACTAGCCCCAATAAGCAGTTCTTC. Translated: CASSEVGTSPNKQFF.

This chain joins TRBV14 and TRBJ1-2; 8 nucleotides align to TRBD1. This CDR3 spans 13 amino acids. Looked up from germline, CDR1 is SGHDN and CDR2 is FVKESK. V lost 1 base to trimming and J lost 6 bases; unmatched junction nucleotides: 1. The CDR3, as DNA: TGTGCCAGCAGCCAAGTGACAGGGGATGGCTACACCTTC. This gives the protein CASSQVTGDGYTF.